This T cell receptor beta chain is drawn from a study of blood T cell repertoires in COVID-19. The CDR3 loop spans 18 amino acids. Germline assignment: CDR1 MGHRA and CDR2 YSYEKL. V was cut by 1 base and J by 1 base, with 14 bases left in between. Data came from immunoSEQ multiplex PCR; TCRdb stores just in-frame clones and leaves some out. The repertoire holds under 95,000 clones, with roughly 86% as singletons. The V gene is TRBV4-1, the J gene TRBJ2-6; D is ambiguous. This receptor was taken from a human donor with acute or convalescent COVID-19. The donor label of this sample is uncertain. The sample comprised peripheral blood. As DNA, the CDR3 is TGCGCCAGCAGCCAAGTGTTCAGTTACCCGTCTGGGGCCAACGTCCTGACTTTC. This sequence encodes CASSQVFSYPSGANVLTF.